Sequencing of this T cell receptor beta chain was carried out in a study of T cells in Graves' hyperthyroidism and ophthalmopathy. Study context: Upon initial diagnosis and before any treatment, peripheral blood was collected.

The CDR3 runs to 15 residues. The trim removed 6 bases at V and 4 bases at J, leaving 7 bases unmatched. The V gene's germline CDR1 is SNHLY and CDR2 FYNNEI. Amplified regions were TCR beta CDR3 sequences from RNA transcripts. A set of HTBI primers served as the primers for a first-round RT-PCR of the TCR CDR3. TCRdb reanalysed the multiplex PCR reads using MiXCR and keeps one entry per CDR3 protein. This sample has roughly 720,000 distinct CDR3 sequences, with roughly a sixth found just once. Those patients with uncontrolled infection, other autoimmune disease, pregnancy or lactation were excluded. Diagnostic decisions used clinical symptoms, serum thyroxine and TRAb, thyroid ultrasound and orbital computed tomography. This clonotype has a count of ten or more.

V usage is TRBV2 and J usage is TRBJ1-5, with TRBD1 identical over 9 bases. Sequencing was performed on blood. This TCR derives from a man aged 45 to 65 with Graves' hyperthyroidism. The CDR3 region has the DNA TGTGCCAGCAGACCGGACAGGGGAGGAAATCAGCCCCAGCATTTT. This codes for CASRPDRGGNQPQHF.